This T cell receptor beta chain was sequenced in a study of T cell changes during pregnancy in multiple sclerosis. The CDR3 contains 16 residues. Germline assignment: CDR1 GTSNPN and CDR2 SVGIG (reference sequence). The junction had 10 bases not matched to a gene; V was cut back by 0 bases and J by 5 bases. Assay used: immunoSEQ multiplex PCR; TCRdb lists only in-frame clones, some missing. Seen here are more than 55,000 clones, 91% observed once, and the top ten hold over 1%. The sequencing used peripheral blood, collected after pregnancy. This TCR was sampled from a female donor in good health, enrolled as a control in a pregnancy study. The rearrangement joins TRBV30 to TRBJ2-5, with 9 bases matching TRBD1. As DNA, the CDR3 is TGTGCCTGGAGTGTAATCCCACAGGGGGCTGGCGAGACCCAGTACTTC. Residues: CAWSVIPQGAGETQYF. Drawing the rest from reference TRBV30 and TRBJ2-5, the complete variable domain is SQTIHQWPATLVQPVGSPLSLECTVEGTSNPNLYWYRQAAGRGLQLLFYSVGIGQISSEVPQNLSASRPQDRQFILSSKKLLLSDSGFYLCAWSVIPQGAGETQYFGPGTRLLVL.